This T cell receptor (beta chain) was sequenced during a study of cytomegalovirus exposure and HLA in healthy donors. The donors were part of the validation cohort of roughly 130 subjects. That cohort was separate from the first cohort, which comprised under 700 subjects. Concerning this clone: Its antigen is not identified.

Study outcomes and limitations: Subsequent analysis found a tendency for first-cohort TCR clusters to co-occur within the 120 or so validation repertoires.

The CDR3 spans 11 residues. Germline-derived CDR1 and CDR2 are LNHDA and SQIVND (reference sequence). With V trimmed by 3 bases and J by 9 bases, 1 base remained unmatched. Using immunoSEQ multiplex PCR, the repertoire was profiled, and TCRdb retains in-frame clones only, with some absent. Of some 150,000 clones listed, 87% are singletons. Sequencing was performed on PBMCs. The sequence was obtained from a man in his late teens or twenties in good health and CMV-seropositive. The chain combines TRBV19 with TRBJ2-5; 7 nucleotides line up with TRBD1. CDR3 sequence (DNA): TGTGCCAGTAGTATGGGACAGTCCCAGTACTTC. This codes for CASSMGQSQYF.